This is a list of T cell receptor beta chains from one sample in a study of blood T cell repertoires in COVID-19. Using immunoSEQ multiplex PCR, the repertoire was profiled, and TCRdb retains in-frame clones only, with some absent. The sample includes roughly 330,000 clones, 70% to 90% of them seen just once. Sequencing was carried out using PBMCs or T cells enriched from blood (not recorded which). The origin of the receptors is a woman in her twenties or thirties who had recovered from COVID-19. The CDR3 runs from the conserved cysteine through the conserved F or W. The D gene is left open where the match is weak. Clone size appears in some rows only: once, few, many, or a class for an expanded clone.

V	J	size	D	DNA	CDR3
TRBV2	TRBJ2-5	.	TRBD1	TGTGCCAGCAGCCAGGGGGCGTGGGAGACCCAGTACTTC	CASSQGAWETQYF
TRBV5-4	TRBJ2-7	few	TRBD2	TGTGCCAGCAGCCCAGCGGGGGGGCTCTACGAGCAGTACTTC	CASSPAGGLYEQYF
TRBV18	TRBJ2-5	.	.	TGTGCCAGCTCACCACCGAACAGTCGACAAGAGACCCAGTACTTC	CASSPPNSRQETQYF
TRBV18	TRBJ1-5	.	.	TGTGCCAGCTCGCCCCCGGGGGGAAGCAATCAGCCCCAGCATTTT	CASSPPGGSNQPQHF
TRBV14	TRBJ2-5	.	TRBD2	TGTGCCAGCAGCCCCGGTGAACTAGCGGGTGCCCGACAAGAGACCCAGTACTTC	CASSPGELAGARQETQYF
TRBV3-1/TRBV3-2	TRBJ2-4	.	TRBD2	TGTGCCAGCAGCCAAGATGGACTAGTAAAAAACATTCAGTACTTC	CASSQDGLVKNIQYF
TRBV6-5	TRBJ1-1	.	TRBD1	TGTGCCAGCAGACCAGGGGGCCTGAACACTGAAGCTTTCTTT	CASRPGGLNTEAFF
TRBV15	TRBJ2-2	once	.	TGTGCCACCAGCCCCTCGGGACTCTACACCGGGGAGCTGTTTTTT	CATSPSGLYTGELFF
TRBV4-3	TRBJ2-1	.	.	TGCGCCAGCAGCCAAGCTCTTAGAGAGTATGAGCAGTTCTTC	CASSQALREYEQFF
TRBV18	TRBJ1-1	.	TRBD1	TGTGCCAGCTCTACCACGTTCGGACAGGAGAACACTGAAGCTTTCTTT	CASSTTFGQENTEAFF
TRBV6-5	TRBJ2-1	.	TRBD1	TGTGCCAGCAGGAGAGGGACAGGGACCTACAATGAGCAGTTCTTC	CASRRGTGTYNEQFF
TRBV18	TRBJ1-1	.	.	TGTGCCAGCTCAGGCGCGGCGGGGGACACTGAAGCTTTCTTT	CASSGAAGDTEAFF
TRBV5-1	TRBJ2-7	.	TRBD2	TGCGCCAGCAGCCTAACCTTCGGCGGGGGCTACGAGCAGTACTTC	CASSLTFGGGYEQYF
TRBV2	TRBJ1-1	few	.	TGTGCCAGCAGGGTACAGGGACGAGGCACTGAAGCTTTCTTT	CASRVQGRGTEAFF
TRBV7-2	TRBJ2-1	.	TRBD2	TGTGCCAGCAGCTTAACCGGACTAGCGGGGCCCTACAATGAGCAGTTCTTC	CASSLTGLAGPYNEQFF
TRBV27	TRBJ1-6	.	.	TGTGCCAGCAGTTTAGCCAGGGAAGCAAGCTCCTATAATTCACCCCTCCACTTT	CASSLAREASSYNSPLHF
TRBV12-5	TRBJ2-1	.	.	TGTGCTAGTGGTTTGGTACGGTGGGAGCAGTTCTTC	CASGLVRWEQFF
TRBV5-4	TRBJ2-2	.	.	TGTGCCAGCAGCTTAAAAACAGACCCCTGGAAGAACACCGGGGAGCTGTTTTTT	CASSLKTDPWKNTGELFF
TRBV3-1/TRBV3-2	TRBJ2-1	.	.	TGTGCCAGCAGCCAAGGGAGGAGGGGGGGCCGCGATGAGCAGTTCTTC	CASSQGRRGGRDEQFF
TRBV7-9	TRBJ1-4	.	.	TGTGCCAGCAGCTTACCACCTCTGGGCCCCGTGGTTGGTAATGAAAAACTGTTTTTT	CASSLPPLGPVVGNEKLFF
TRBV19	TRBJ1-1	.	TRBD1	TGTGCCAGTAGTATGGGACAGGTTCGCACTGAAGCTTTCTTT	CASSMGQVRTEAFF
TRBV2	TRBJ1-1	.	.	TGTGCCAGCAGTGAGGGGGGATCGTATCAGAACACTGAAGCTTTCTTT	CASSEGGSYQNTEAFF
TRBV4-2	TRBJ1-5	.	.	TGTGCCAGCAGCCAAGGCGAGCAGCCCCAGCATTTT	CASSQGEQPQHF
TRBV9	TRBJ2-3	.	.	TGTGCCAGCAGCTTCGAGACAGATACGCAGTATTTT	CASSFETDTQYF
TRBV7-2	TRBJ1-4	few	TRBD1	TGTGCCAGCAGCTTACTTGGGACAGGGGCAACTAATGAAAAACTGTTTTTT	CASSLLGTGATNEKLFF
TRBV5-1	TRBJ2-1	.	TRBD1	TGCGCCAGCAGCTTGGGCGGGACAGGGGGCCCTGAGCAGTTCTTC	CASSLGGTGGPEQFF
TRBV25-1	TRBJ1-1	.	.	TGTGCCAGCAGTGAGTCGTATTTGGCTTTCTTT	CASSESYLAFF
TRBV5-4	TRBJ2-5	.	TRBD2	TGTGCCAGCAGCCGGGCGGGGGGGTCTCTGGAGACCCAGTACTTC	CASSRAGGSLETQYF
TRBV7-2	TRBJ2-7	.	TRBD1	TGTGCCAGCAGCCTCATGACAGGGGCGGGGGAGCAGTACTTC	CASSLMTGAGEQYF
TRBV30	TRBJ2-5	once	TRBD2	TGTGCCTGGAGGGTTGGGACTAGCGGTAGGGAGACCCAGTACTTC	CAWRVGTSGRETQYF
TRBV5-1	TRBJ2-3	.	.	TGCGCCAGCAGCCGCCGGGACATGGGCACAGATACGCAGTATTTT	CASSRRDMGTDTQYF
TRBV19	TRBJ1-6	.	.	TGTGCCAGTAGTATAAGAGGGTTGGACCATAATTCACCCCTCCACTTT	CASSIRGLDHNSPLHF
TRBV3-1/TRBV3-2	TRBJ2-7	.	TRBD1	TGTGCCAGCAGCCGACCGTGGGACAGGGGGCACGAGCAGTACTTC	CASSRPWDRGHEQYF
TRBV7-2	TRBJ2-1	.	TRBD2	TGTGCCAGCAGCTTACGTACTAGCGCAACCCCGGGCAATGAGCAGTTCTTC	CASSLRTSATPGNEQFF
TRBV4-2	TRBJ1-1	once	TRBD1	TGTGCCAGCAGCCAAGAGGCTACAGGGGGAACTGAAGCTTTCTTT	CASSQEATGGTEAFF
TRBV6-5	TRBJ2-7	.	TRBD1	TGTGCCAGCAGTTACTCGATGGGGACAGCCCCCTACGAGCAGTACTTC	CASSYSMGTAPYEQYF
TRBV6-1	TRBJ1-4	.	.	TGTGCCAGCAGTGATCGCGGGGGGTCTCCTTCGAAACTGTTTTTT	CASSDRGGSPSKLFF
TRBV5-4	TRBJ2-2	.	TRBD1	TGTGCCAGCAGCTTGGGACAGGGCCGAGGAGGTACACCGGGGAAGCTGTTTTTT	CASSLGQGRGGTPGKLFF
TRBV19	TRBJ2-2	.	.	TGTGCCACCCATCTCGGGTTATCGAACACCGGGGAGCTGTTTTTT	CATHLGLSNTGELFF
TRBV5-4	TRBJ1-5	.	TRBD1	TGTGCCATTTCGGACAGGGGTGGTCAGCCCCAGCATTTT	CAISDRGGQPQHF
TRBV4-1	TRBJ1-1	.	TRBD1	TGCGCCAGCAGCCAAGGCGGGACAGGGCGTAGTGGCACTGAAGCTTTCTTT	CASSQGGTGRSGTEAFF
TRBV6-2/TRBV6-3	TRBJ1-2	.	.	TGTGCCAGCAGCTTACGGAACAGGGCCTCTAACTATGGCTACACCTTC	CASSLRNRASNYGYTF
TRBV7-2	TRBJ1-2	.	.	TGTGCCAGCAGCTTAGCGAGGGCCTATGGCTACACCTTC	CASSLARAYGYTF
TRBV7-9	TRBJ1-1	.	.	TGTGCCAGCAGCAAGAACAGGGCTACTGAAGCTTTCTTT	CASSKNRATEAFF
TRBV30	TRBJ1-2	.	.	TGTGCCTGGACGCGGGAGACTAATGGCTACACCTTC	CAWTRETNGYTF
TRBV2	TRBJ2-1	.	.	TGTGCCAACGCTACCAATGAGCAGTTCTTC	CANATNEQFF
TRBV18	TRBJ1-1	.	.	TGTGCCAGCTCATTACAACAGGGACCGGCAGACACTGAAGCTTTCTTT	CASSLQQGPADTEAFF
TRBV6-5	TRBJ1-3	.	.	TGTGCCAGCAGTTACTCAACAGGGAGCTCTGGAAACACCATATATTTT	CASSYSTGSSGNTIYF
TRBV21-1	TRBJ1-1	.	.	TGTGCCAGCAGCAAAGCGCTTAGAAGGGGTTACACTGAAGCTTTCTTT	CASSKALRRGYTEAFF
TRBV30	TRBJ1-1	.	TRBD1	TGTGCCTGGAGTCCACTTGAGGGGGCGCGGGCCACTGAAGCTTTCTTT	CAWSPLEGARATEAFF
TRBV5-1	TRBJ1-2	.	.	TGCGCCAGCAGCTTTGGGACAACTTTAGGCTACACCTTC	CASSFGTTLGYTF
TRBV7-2	TRBJ1-5	once	.	TGTGCCAGCAGCTCGGACTCAGGCAGGCCCCAGCATTTT	CASSSDSGRPQHF
TRBV5-4	TRBJ1-3	once	.	TGTGCCAGCAGCTGGGAGGGGCCTGGAAACACCATATATTTT	CASSWEGPGNTIYF
TRBV5-1	TRBJ2-5	.	.	TGCGCCAGCAGCTTGGTCGTCAGGGGAGAGGCCGGGGAGACCCAGTACTTC	CASSLVVRGEAGETQYF
TRBV3-1/TRBV3-2	TRBJ2-2	.	.	TGTGCCAGCAGCCAAGATCGGACCGGGGAGCTGTTTTTT	CASSQDRTGELFF
TRBV5-1	TRBJ2-7	once	TRBD1	TGCGCCAGCAGCTGGGGGACAGGGAGCTACGAGCAGTACTTC	CASSWGTGSYEQYF
TRBV29-1	TRBJ2-5	.	.	TGCAGCGTTGGGGCAGCGGAGAAGACCCAGTACTTC	CSVGAAEKTQYF